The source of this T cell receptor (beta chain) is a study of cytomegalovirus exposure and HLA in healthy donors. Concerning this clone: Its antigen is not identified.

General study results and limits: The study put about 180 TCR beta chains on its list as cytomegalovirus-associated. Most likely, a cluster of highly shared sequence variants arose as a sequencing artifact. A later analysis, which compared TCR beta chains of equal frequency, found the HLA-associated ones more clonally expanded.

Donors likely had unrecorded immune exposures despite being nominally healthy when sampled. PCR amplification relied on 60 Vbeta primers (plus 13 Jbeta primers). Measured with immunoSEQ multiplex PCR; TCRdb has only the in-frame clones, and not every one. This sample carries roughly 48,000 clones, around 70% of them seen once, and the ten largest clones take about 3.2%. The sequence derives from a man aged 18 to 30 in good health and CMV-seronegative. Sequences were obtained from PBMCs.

CDR3 DNA sequence: TGCAGCGTTGCGGGCGGGGGTAGACGGGATACGCAGTATTTT. Translating gives CSVAGGGRRDTQYF. The chain couples TRBV29-1 to TRBJ2-3; TRBD2 agrees at 7 bases. Per germline, CDR1 SQVTM and CDR2 ANQGSEA. The V and J ends lost 4 bases and 6 bases, in that order; junction bases with no gene match: 10. The CDR3 runs to 14 residues.